This T cell receptor beta chain was documented in a study of blood T cell repertoires in COVID-19. Study information: There were acute and convalescent COVID-19 samples, and they came from the United States, Italy and Spain. PBMCs, B-cell-depleted T cells, or T cells provided the cDNA or gDNA that made up the material.

This CDR3 spans 14 amino acids. The V and J ends lost 5 bases and 8 bases respectively, with 18 bases between them. Germline V gives CDR1 MDHEN, CDR2 SYDVKM. The table came from immunoSEQ multiplex PCR; TCRdb's copy has only in-frame clones and leaves some out. The repertoire holds approximately 210,000 clones, with roughly 87% as singletons. Sequenced: peripheral blood. V is TRBV28 and J is TRBJ1-1; a possible D gene is TRBD1 (6 bases). The source of this sequence is a man aged 40-55 years with active or convalescent COVID-19. The CDR3 DNA sequence: TGTGCCAGCAGTCCTAGGGGGAGCAGGACAGAAGCTTTCTTT. It translates to CASSPRGSRTEAFF.